The 10 T cell receptor beta chains listed next were all sequenced from one sample in a study of blood T cell repertoires in COVID-19. The data were produced by immunoSEQ multiplex PCR, yet TCRdb's version contains in-frame clones alone and is incomplete. The repertoire consists of approximately 90,000 clones, with 85% occurring once and the leading ten covering about 38%. Material: peripheral blood. These receptors came from an elderly man with acute or convalescent COVID-19.

The chain links TRBV6-2 or TRBV6-3 to TRBJ2-2, with TRBD2 matching 12 bases. The CDR3 sequence is 17 residues long. In germline, CDR1 is MNHEY, CDR2 SVGEGT. Trimming removed 2 bases from V and 5 bases from J; junction bases left unmatched: 6. CDR3 sequence: CASSYDLAGGQTGELFF. The CDR3 region has the DNA TGTGCCAGCAGTTACGATCTAGCGGGAGGGCAAACCGGGGAGCTGTTTTTT.

The J gene is TRBJ1-3, the V gene TRBV3-1 (or the pseudogene TRBV3-2), with 8 bases matching TRBD1. V was clipped by 0 bases and J by 3 bases; unmatched bases: 13. CDR1 is LGHDT, CDR2 YNNKEL, per germline (reference sequence). The CDR3 is made up of 19 amino acids. The CDR3 region is CASSQETRGVRGRGNTIYF. CDR3 nucleotides: TGTGCCAGCAGCCAAGAAACAAGGGGGGTCAGGGGGCGTGGAAACACCATATATTTT.

The genes are TRBV7-3 and TRBJ2-3, with D uncertain. The length of the CDR3 is 14 residues. In germline, CDR1 is SGHTA, CDR2 FQGTGA. V was pared by 5 bases and J by 3 bases, with 12 bases between. The CDR3 sequence is CASSRVDHTDTQYF. DNA of the CDR3: TGTGCCAGCAGCCGGGTCGACCATACAGATACGCAGTATTTT.

The chain has TRBV3-1 (or the pseudogene TRBV3-2) and TRBJ1-2; D not certain. There are 14 residues in the CDR3. The germline gives CDR1 LGHDT, CDR2 YNNKEL (reference sequence). Trimming cost V 4 bases and J 5 bases, with 14 bases left between them. The CDR3 loop is CASSLTGTTYGYTF. The CDR3 bases are TGTGCCAGCAGCCTCACGGGAACCACTTATGGCTACACCTTC.

The chain links TRBV6-5 to TRBJ2-7, with 8 bases lining up with TRBD1. The CDR3 runs to 15 residues. J lost 4 bases, V lost 2 bases, and 7 bases had no gene match. CDR1 and CDR2 (germline): MNHEY, SVGAGI. Here the CDR3 DNA reads TGTGCCAGCAGTTACGATCGAGACAGGGGTTACGAGCAGTACTTC. It encodes CASSYDRDRGYEQYF.

This clone was detected only once. The chain joins TRBV29-1 to TRBJ2-7; D gene unclear. The CDR3 has 13 residues. The V end was cut by 4 bases, the J end by 0 bases, with 10 bases between. Looked up from germline, CDR1 is SQVTM and CDR2 is ANQGSEA. DNA for the CDR3: TGCAGCGTTGTCCTATATAGCTCCTACGAGCAGTACTTC. Translation: CSVVLYSSYEQYF.

This chain uses TRBV2 with TRBJ1-2, with 12 bases that match TRBD1. Germline V CDR1 and CDR2: SNHLY, FYNNEI. The CDR3 totals 16 residues. The J segment lost 0 bases and the V segment lost 5 bases, leaving 4 bases of the junction unmatched. The chain's CDR3 is CASSRDRGQANYGYTF. The CDR3 DNA sequence: TGTGCCAGCAGTCGGGACAGGGGGCAAGCTAACTATGGCTACACCTTC.

The rearrangement joins TRBV6-5 to TRBJ2-7, with TRBD1 matching over 7 bases. Trimming removed 8 bases from V and 0 bases from J; junction bases left unmatched: 10. Per the germline V gene, CDR1 is MNHEY and CDR2 is SVGAGI. The CDR3 covers 15 residues. CDR3 DNA: TGTGCCAGCGATGGGACAGCTACGATCTCCTACGAGCAGTACTTC. Translation: CASDGTATISYEQYF.

The table lists this clone with a few counts. The chain carries TRBV7-6 and TRBJ2-2; 9 bases map to TRBD2. With 5 bases clipped from V and 4 bases from J, the junction kept 5 bases outside the gene matches. CDR3 length: 15 residues. Germline CDR1 SGHVS, CDR2 FNYEAQ. The CDR3, as DNA: TGTGCCAGCAGCCGAGCGGGAGGTCTCACCGGGGAGCTGTTTTTT. The encoded protein is CASSRAGGLTGELFF.

The chain combines TRBV7-2 with TRBJ1-2; maybe TRBD1 (5 bases). The V gene lost 1 base and the J gene lost 7 bases, with 22 bases spanning the gap. This CDR3 is 17 amino acids long. Germline V lookup: CDR1 SGHTA, CDR2 FQGNSA. This CDR3 reads CASSLVSGGGLSGGYTF. CDR3 bases: TGTGCCAGCAGCTTAGTCTCGGGGGGAGGGCTCTCTGGTGGCTACACCTTC.